Here is one T cell receptor (beta chain) with its context. The antigen remains undetermined. The sample is drawn from a study of beta chain features in type 1 diabetes. The CDR3 covers 13 residues. In germline, CDR1 is MDHEN, CDR2 SYDVKM. Trimming took off 6 bases at V and 4 bases at J, with 12 bases between the two ends. Reverse transcription of all isolated RNA meant that expressed TCRB transcripts were sequenced. Deep immunoSEQ sequencing covered naive, central memory and regulatory T cell samples. The protocol was immunoSEQ multiplex PCR, while the TCRdb copy is restricted to in-frame clones and leaves out a portion. The profile shows around 430,000 clones, roughly 31% of them singletons. General study results and limits: The study found that naive, central memory and Treg TCRB repertoires appeared more similar in patients than in healthy donors.

This clonotype was obtained from a man aged 18 to 29 in good health. The rearrangement links TRBV28 to TRBJ1-2; D gene unclear. The sample comprised naive CD4+ T cells from blood. This CDR3 reads CASRIGRVYGYTF. CDR3 nucleotides: TGTGCCAGCAGGATTGGGAGGGTCTATGGCTACACCTTC.